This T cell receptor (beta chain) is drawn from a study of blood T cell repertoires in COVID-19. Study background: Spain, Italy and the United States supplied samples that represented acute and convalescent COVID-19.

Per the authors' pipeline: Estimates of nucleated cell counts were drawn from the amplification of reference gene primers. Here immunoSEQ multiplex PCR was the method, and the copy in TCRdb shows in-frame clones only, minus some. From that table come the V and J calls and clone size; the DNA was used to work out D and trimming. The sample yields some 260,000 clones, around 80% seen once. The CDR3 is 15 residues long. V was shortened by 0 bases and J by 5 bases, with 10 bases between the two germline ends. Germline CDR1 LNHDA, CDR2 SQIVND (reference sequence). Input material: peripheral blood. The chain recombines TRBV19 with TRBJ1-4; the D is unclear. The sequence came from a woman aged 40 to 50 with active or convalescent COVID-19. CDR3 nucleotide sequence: TGTGCCAGTAGTATAGATTCCGGGTCGAATGAAAAACTGTTTTTT. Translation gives CASSIDSGSNEKLFF.